This is a list of T cell receptor beta chains from one sample in a study of neoadjuvant nivolumab and ipilimumab in lung cancer. Only in-frame clones appear in the TCRdb table, and some are missing; sequencing was by immunoSEQ multiplex PCR. The sample contains about 26,000 clones, around 80% of which appear only once. The sample consisted of peripheral blood, taken before neoadjuvant nivolumab, alone or with ipilimumab. These receptors were obtained from an adult with non-small cell lung cancer. The CDR3 runs from the conserved cysteine through the conserved F or W. Each record gives: V gene, J gene, D gene, clone size, CDR3 protein, CDR3 DNA. The D gene is left open where the match is weak. Where a row states a size, it is once, few, many or the class of an expanded clone; other rows omit it.

V gene: TRBV6-1; J gene: TRBJ1-2; D gene: -; clone size: -; CDR3 protein: CASRVSQGDYGYTF; CDR3 DNA: TGTGCCAGCAGGGTCTCCCAGGGCGACTATGGCTACACCTTC
V gene: TRBV4-1; J gene: TRBJ1-3; D gene: -; clone size: -; CDR3 protein: CASSPEVGVSGNTIYF; CDR3 DNA: TGCGCCAGCAGTCCTGAAGTGGGGGTCTCTGGAAACACCATATATTTT
V gene: TRBV4-1; J gene: TRBJ2-1; D gene: -; clone size: -; CDR3 protein: CASSQVNLVSYNEQFF; CDR3 DNA: TGCGCCAGCAGCCAAGTTAATCTAGTCTCCTACAATGAGCAGTTCTTC
V gene: TRBV6-5; J gene: TRBJ2-3; D gene: TRBD2; clone size: once; CDR3 protein: CASSSTSLGDTQYF; CDR3 DNA: TGTGCCAGCAGCTCGACTAGCCTGGGAGATACGCAGTATTTT
V gene: TRBV7-9; J gene: TRBJ2-1; D gene: TRBD1; clone size: few; CDR3 protein: CASSSQGVFRNEQFF; CDR3 DNA: TGTGCCAGCAGCTCCCAGGGGGTTTTTAGGAATGAGCAGTTCTTC
V gene: TRBV18; J gene: TRBJ1-1; D gene: -; clone size: -; CDR3 protein: CASSETEMNTEAFF; CDR3 DNA: TGTGCCAGCTCAGAGACCGAAATGAACACTGAAGCTTTCTTT
V gene: TRBV2; J gene: TRBJ1-1; D gene: TRBD1; clone size: -; CDR3 protein: CASRQGMNTEAFF; CDR3 DNA: TGTGCCAGCAGACAGGGGATGAACACTGAAGCTTTCTTT
V gene: TRBV5-1; J gene: TRBJ2-5; D gene: TRBD1; clone size: -; CDR3 protein: CASRTGDHWAQYF; CDR3 DNA: TGCGCCAGCAGGACAGGGGACCATTGGGCCCAGTACTTC
V gene: TRBV5-1; J gene: TRBJ2-1; D gene: TRBD1; clone size: -; CDR3 protein: CASSLVGTGGYNEQFF; CDR3 DNA: TGCGCCAGCAGCTTGGTAGGGACAGGGGGATACAATGAGCAGTTCTTC
V gene: TRBV7-9; J gene: TRBJ1-2; D gene: -; clone size: few; CDR3 protein: CASSLAAGVDGYTF; CDR3 DNA: TGTGCCAGCAGCTTGGCTGCGGGGGTTGATGGCTACACCTTC
V gene: TRBV7-3; J gene: TRBJ2-3; D gene: TRBD2; clone size: -; CDR3 protein: CASTQLAGGPDTQYF; CDR3 DNA: TGTGCCAGCACGCAACTAGCGGGGGGGCCGGATACGCAGTATTTT
V gene: TRBV18; J gene: TRBJ1-2; D gene: -; clone size: -; CDR3 protein: CASSPEQEGYGYTF; CDR3 DNA: TGTGCCAGCTCACCCGAGCAGGAAGGCTATGGCTACACCTTC
V gene: TRBV28; J gene: TRBJ2-1; D gene: TRBD2; clone size: -; CDR3 protein: CASSWSSGDRSYNEQFF; CDR3 DNA: TGTGCCAGCAGTTGGAGTAGCGGGGACCGCTCCTACAATGAGCAGTTCTTC
V gene: TRBV14; J gene: TRBJ2-4; D gene: -; clone size: -; CDR3 protein: CASSQTDWTHKNIQYF; CDR3 DNA: TGTGCCAGCAGCCAAACGGATTGGACTCACAAAAACATTCAGTACTTC
V gene: TRBV6-5; J gene: TRBJ2-1; D gene: -; clone size: -; CDR3 protein: CASRRGVPNEQFF; CDR3 DNA: TGTGCCAGCAGAAGGGGGGTCCCCAATGAGCAGTTCTTC
V gene: TRBV18; J gene: TRBJ2-7; D gene: -; clone size: few; CDR3 protein: CASSPWRPGAGGDEQYF; CDR3 DNA: TGTGCCAGCTCACCATGGCGGCCTGGGGCCGGGGGAGACGAGCAGTACTTC
V gene: TRBV7-9; J gene: TRBJ2-1; D gene: TRBD1; clone size: -; CDR3 protein: CASSLEGQGYNEQFF; CDR3 DNA: TGTGCCAGCAGCTTAGAAGGACAGGGGTACAATGAGCAGTTCTTC